Presented here are 21 T cell receptor delta chains from one specimen sequenced in a study of Vγ9Vδ2 T cells in congenital toxoplasmosis. TRGC- and TRDC-specific primers primed one-tube template-switch reverse transcription to make cDNA. Both the TRGC1 and TRGC2 constant genes were targeted by the TRGC primer. TCRdb reran clone calling via CATT on the reads. The table has 700 or so delta-chain clones, 50% seen once. The sample comprised gamma-delta T cells from blood. The source is a child under 10 years old born to a mother with Toxoplasma gondii infection during pregnancy, either congenitally infected or uninfected (not recorded which).

Notes on this clone: A far more abundant clone sits one base away, making this likely a read error. The V and J genes are TRDV1 and TRDJ1, with TRDD3 identical over 11 bases. Here the J gene came from matching the DNA to germline, since TCRdb omits it. Losses at the gene ends were 8 bases for V and 0 bases for J; bases not matched to a gene: 20. Germline CDR1 TSWWSYY, CDR2 QGS. This CDR3 spans 20 amino acids. CDR3 protein: CALWPNPSYVGDTYTDKLIF. The CDR3 DNA reads as TGTGCTCTTTGGCCGAATCCTTCCTATGTGGGGGATACGTACACCGATAAACTCATCTTT.

In this sample, this clone is large (0.1 to 1%). This chain uses TRDV1 with TRDJ1; 8 nucleotides match TRDD3. The length of the CDR3 is 23 residues. V trimming: 8 bases; J trimming: 3 bases; junction bases outside the gene matches: 35. Germline-derived CDR1 and CDR2 are TSWWSYY and QGS. The CDR3 here is CALPSDLSSEGTWGTLFPDKLIF. CDR3 DNA sequence: TGTGCTCTTCCTTCCGATCTTTCCTCAGAGGGAACCTGGGGGACCCTATTCCCCGATAAACTCATCTTT.

Points on this clone: The translation of this DNA and the TCRdb protein of a much larger clone differ at residue 10, probably owing to a read error; the protein shown here is translated from the DNA. J is TRDJ2 and V is TRDV2; 12 bases map to TRDD3. TCRdb lists no J gene, so it was determined here by aligning the DNA to germline. The length of the CDR3 is 14 residues. Germline CDR1 reads GEAIGNYY; CDR2 reads EKD. In nucleotides, the CDR3 is TGTGCCTGTGACGTACTGGGGGATACAGTACAACTCTTCTTT. Its translation is CACDVLGDTVQLFF.

As concerns this clone: With only one base between it and a far larger clone, this is likely a read error. The chain joins TRDV1 to TRDJ1, with TRDD3 matching over 13 bases. TCRdb is silent on the J gene; assignment here came from matching the DNA to germline. The CDR3 is 22 residues long. Per germline, CDR1 TSWWSYY and CDR2 QGS. Germline trimming cut 8 bases from V and 0 bases from J; bases unmatched to any gene: 24. CDR3 protein: CALSSYPKYWGIRVGNTDKLIF. Written as DNA, the CDR3 is TGTGCTCTTAGTTCCTACCCAAAGTACTGGGGGATACGAGTTGGTAACACCGATAAACTCATCTTT.

As regards this clone: This sequence is one base from a far larger clone and is likely a read error. This chain connects TRDV1 to TRDJ1; D is perhaps TRDD2 (5 bases). Germline matching of the DNA provided the J gene here, since TCRdb leaves it blank. The V end lost 4 bases, the J end lost 1 base, and 25 bases lay between the germline ends. From germline, CDR1 is TSWWSYY and CDR2 QGS. The CDR3 extends over 19 amino acids. CDR3 sequence: CALGAHRAYFWRSTDKLIF. The CDR3 nucleotides read TGTGCTCTTGGGGCCCATCGGGCCTACTTCTGGAGGAGCACCGATAAACTCATCTTT.

A word on this clone: In the same sample, other DNA sequences code for this CDR3. The chain has TRDV2 and TRDJ3, with 13 bases fitting TRDD3. The J gene, not given by TCRdb, was assigned here from a germline match of the nucleotide sequence. J was trimmed by 0 bases and V by 9 bases; bases with no gene match: 16. CDR1 is GEAIGNYY, CDR2 EKD, per germline. The CDR3 length is 21 residues. This chain's CDR3 is CAGDSVLGDTISSWDTRQMFF. For the CDR3, the DNA is TGTGCCGGCGACTCCGTACTGGGGGATACGATTAGCTCCTGGGACACCCGACAGATGTTTTTC.

This clone is large within its sample. The rearrangement links TRDV1 to TRDJ1, with 10 bases fitting TRDD3. With 2 bases clipped from V and 0 bases from J, the junction kept 6 bases outside the gene matches. The length of the CDR3 is 17 residues. The V gene's germline CDR1 is TSWWSYY and CDR2 QGS. The DNA of the CDR3 is TGTGCTCTTGGGGAAGGGGGATACGGGGGGTACACCGATAAACTCATCTTT. Encoded protein: CALGEGGYGGYTDKLIF.

A remark on this clone: A far larger clone is one nucleotide away, so this likely arose from a read error. The same CDR3 can be traced to other DNA sequences in this sample. The chain carries TRDV1 and TRDJ1, with a weak D call TRDD2 (6 bases). The CDR3 sequence is 18 residues long. V lost 4 bases and J 5 bases, leaving 26 bases between the germline ends. Germline V gives CDR1 TSWWSYY, CDR2 QGS. The CDR3 spells CALGVLRWGFKETDKLIF. CDR3 DNA: TGTGCTCTTGGGGTCCTACGGTGGGGCTTCAAGGAAACAGATAAACTCATCTTT.

This clone has just one count. This likely reflects a read error, since a far larger clone is one base away. The rearrangement links TRDV1 to TRDJ1; the D call may be TRDD2 or TRDD3 (6 bases each). TCRdb lists no J gene, so it was determined here by aligning the DNA to germline. In germline, CDR1 is TSWWSYY, CDR2 QGS. V lost 1 base to trimming and J lost 1 base, with 34 bases between them. The CDR3 covers 23 residues. CDR3 loop: CALGEHCPFHLIAGAPSTDKLIF. The CDR3 DNA follows: TGTGCTCTTGGGGAACATTGCCCCTTCCACCTTATCGCTGGGGCCCCCTCCACCGATAAACTCATCTTT.

A remark on this clone: With only one base between it and a far larger clone, this is likely a read error. The gene calls are TRDV1 and TRDJ1, with D perhaps matching TRDD3 (8 bases). TCRdb records no J gene; here it was assigned by comparing the DNA to germline. Trimming took 3 bases from V and 0 from J, leaving 53 bases between them. Germline CDR1 and CDR2: TSWWSYY and QGS. This CDR3 has 29 amino acids. The CDR3 loop reads CALGDLPSESIPTSFGLGAYHLYTDKLIF. The CDR3 DNA is TGTGCTCTTGGGGACCTTCCCAGCGAGTCCATTCCTACAAGCTTCGGACTGGGGGCTTACCATCTGTACACCGATAAACTCATCTTT.

In its sample, this clone was seen once. A far larger clone is off by one base, so a read error is likely. This same CDR3 is encoded by further DNA sequences in the sample. The chain has TRDV2 and TRDJ2; the D gene is possibly TRDD3 (6 bases). No J gene is reported in TCRdb; it was inferred here by comparing the DNA with germline. CDR1 is GEAIGNYY, CDR2 EKD, per germline. The V and J ends lost 0 bases and 0 bases respectively, with 19 bases between them. This CDR3 comprises 19 residues. The CDR3, as DNA: TGTGCCTGTGACACCTTACTGGGAGATACAAGAACTTTGACAGCACAACTCTTCTTT. Translated, it gives CACDTLLGDTRTLTAQLFF.

Remarks on this clone: TCRdb's entry gives the protein of a much larger clone, which mismatches this DNA's translation at residue 12, likely from a read error; the protein reported here is translated from the DNA. The chain is built from TRDV1 and TRDJ1; D is uncertain. The J gene, absent from TCRdb, was called here by matching the DNA to germline. CDR3 length: 16 amino acids. Germline V CDR1 and CDR2: TSWWSYY, QGS. The CDR3 DNA sequence: TGTGCTCTTGGGGAAGATAAGTTGGATCTCACCGTTAAACTCATCTTT. Translated, it gives CALGEDKLDLTVKLIF.

As regards this clone: This DNA's translation and the protein TCRdb lists, from a much larger clone, do not match at residue 13, likely due to a read error; the protein shown is translated from the DNA. The genes are TRDV1 and TRDJ1; D remains ambiguous. Assignment of the J gene here rests on matching the DNA to germline, because TCRdb gives none. The CDR3 totals 16 residues. The germline gives CDR1 TSWWSYY, CDR2 QGS. CDR3 region: CALGEDKLDLTDRLIF. CDR3 coding DNA: TGTGCTCTTGGGGAAGATAAGTTGGATCTCACCGATAGACTCATCTTT.

In regard to this clone: A read error is likely here: a far larger clone is one base away. V and J are TRDV1 and TRDJ1, with D perhaps given as TRDD2 or TRDD3 (5 bases each). Here the J gene came from matching the DNA to germline, since TCRdb omits it. The length of the CDR3 is 19 residues. The germline V gene has CDR1 TSWWSYY and CDR2 QGS. The ends were cut back, 4 bases at V and 1 base at J, with 25 bases in the middle. In nucleotides, the CDR3 is TGTGCTCTTGGGGCCCATCGGGCCTACTTCTTGGGGAGCACCGATAAACTCATCTTT. Residues: CALGAHRAYFLGSTDKLIF.

On this clone: This likely traces to a read error, being one base from a far larger clone. This chain links TRDV2 with TRDJ3, with 8 bases matching TRDD3. The germline V gene has CDR1 GEAIGNYY and CDR2 EKD. The CDR3 is made up of 19 amino acids. The DNA for the CDR3 is TGTGCCTGGGACACCGTGGGATACGGGAGCTCCTGGGACACCCGACAGATGTTTTTC. Its protein product is CAWDTVGYGSSWDTRQMFF.

This sequence joins TRDV2 and TRDJ3; TRDD3 matches 11 bases. Germline matching of the DNA provided the J gene here, since TCRdb leaves it blank. The CDR3 is 22 residues long. The junction had 15 bases not matched to a gene; V was cut back by 1 base and J by 2 bases. The V gene's germline CDR1 is GEAIGNYY and CDR2 EKD. The CDR3 bases are TGTGCCTGTGACACTATCGATCGAGGCTTACTGGGGGATACCTGGGACACCCGACAGATGTTTTTC. Its protein product is CACDTIDRGLLGDTWDTRQMFF.

About this clone itself: This likely came from a read error, as a far larger clone is one base away. The V call is TRDV3, the J call TRDJ3; 9 bases line up with TRDD3. The CDR3 totals 20 residues. CDR1 and CDR2 (germline): TVYSNPD, GDNSRS (reference sequence). The CDR3 sequence is CAFSGGYSAASSWDTRQLFF. In DNA, the CDR3 is TGTGCCTTTTCCGGGGGATACTCCGCGGCCAGCTCCTGGGACACCCGACAGCTGTTTTTC.

About this clone: A clone one base away is much larger, so this may be a read error. The chain uses TRDV2 and TRDJ1; 12 bases fit TRDD3. The J gene, absent from TCRdb, was called here by matching the DNA to germline. CDR1 and CDR2 from the germline V gene are GEAIGNYY and EKD. The CDR3 is 18 amino acids. For the CDR3, the DNA is TGTGCCTGTGACCCCCTACTGGGGGATACCCCGTACACCAATAAACTCATCTTT. Translation: CACDPLLGDTPYTNKLIF.

The sample holds a few counts of this clone. One base separates it from a far larger clone, so it is likely a read error. The rearrangement joins TRDV3 to TRDJ1; D possibly corresponds to TRDD2 (5 bases). Here the J gene was assigned by germline matching of the DNA, as TCRdb has none. CDR3 length equals 12 residues. Germline V lookup: CDR1 TVYSNPD, CDR2 GDNSRS (reference sequence). V gave up 2 bases and J gave up 3 bases, with 10 bases separating them. The CDR3 sequence is CAFPYRADKLIF. The CDR3 coding sequence is TGTGCCTTTCCCTACAGGGCCGATAAACTCATCTTT. Together with reference TRDV3 and TRDJ1, the CDR3 gives the full variable domain: CDKVTQSSPDQTVASGSEVVLLCTYDTVYSNPDLFWYRIRPDYSFQFVFYGDNSRSEGADFTQGRFSVKHILTQKAFHLVISPVRTEDSATYYCAFPYRADKLIFGKGTRVTVEP.

The chain links TRDV2 to TRDJ1, with 8 positions matching TRDD3. J was trimmed by 2 bases and V by 3 bases; bases with no gene match: 10. The CDR3 runs 16 residues. The V gene's germline CDR1 is GEAIGNYY and CDR2 EKD. The CDR3 is CACDLLGVTRTDKLIF. Written as DNA, the CDR3 is TGTGCCTGTGACTTACTGGGGGTGACGCGAACCGATAAACTCATCTTT.

A word on this clone: Only one base separates this from a far larger clonotype, so it likely reflects a read error. The chain couples TRAV29/DV5 to TRDJ1; 7 bases are a match to TRDD3. The CDR3 spans 22 residues. Trimming took 1 base from V and 0 from J; bases not matched to a gene: 27. Per the germline V gene, CDR1 is NSMFDY and CDR2 is ISSIKDK. CDR3 nucleotide sequence: TGTGCAGCAAGCACCAAAAAAGCTAGAGGGATACCTTACTGGAGGTACACCGATAAACTCATCTTT. Encoded protein: CAASTKKARGIPYWRYTDKLIF.